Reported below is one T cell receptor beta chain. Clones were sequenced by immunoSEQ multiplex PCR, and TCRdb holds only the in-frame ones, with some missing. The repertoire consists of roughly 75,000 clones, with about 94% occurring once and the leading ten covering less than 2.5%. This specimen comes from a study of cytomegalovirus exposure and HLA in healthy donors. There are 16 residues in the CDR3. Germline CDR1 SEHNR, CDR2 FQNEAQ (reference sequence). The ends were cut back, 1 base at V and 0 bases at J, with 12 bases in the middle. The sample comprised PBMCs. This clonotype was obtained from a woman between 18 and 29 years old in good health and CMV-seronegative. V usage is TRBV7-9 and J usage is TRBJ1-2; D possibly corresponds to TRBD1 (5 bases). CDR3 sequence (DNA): TGTGCCAGCAGCTTAGGGGACGGGAGCTCTAACTATGGCTACACCTTC. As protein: CASSLGDGSSNYGYTF.